Shown below are 3 T cell receptor beta chains from a single sample sequenced in a study of T cell repertoires in cytomegalovirus infection. TCRdb fed the reads into MiXCR, producing one record per CDR3 protein. The sample lists about 400,000 distinct CDR3 sequences, about a sixth occurring once. The sample was PBMCs. These receptors all stem from a human donor in good health (CMV status not recorded). Some clones in this sample may be carry-over from other donors' samples.

This clonotype was seen at least ten times. This chain joins TRBV7-2 and TRBJ2-3, with TRBD2 matching 9 bases. This CDR3 contains 16 residues. V trimming: 5 bases; J trimming: 8 bases; junction bases outside the gene matches: 14. Germline lookup yields CDR1 SGHTA and CDR2 FQGNSA. This CDR3 is CASSPLGGGGRGTQYF. The DNA of the CDR3 is TGTGCCAGCAGCCCTCTGGGCGGGGGGGGTCGGGGTACGCAGTATTTT.

The chain is built from TRBV12-3 or TRBV12-4 and TRBJ2-7; maybe TRBD2 (5 bases). V dropped 5 bases and J dropped 5 bases, with 19 bases sitting between them. The CDR3 runs to 15 residues. The CDR3 nucleotides are TGTGCCAGCAGTGCCACGGGCGGGCAGCGCCACGAGCAGTACTTC. Translated, it gives CASSATGGQRHEQYF.

CDR3 residues: CASSVEGTSDTQYF. DNA for the CDR3: TGTGCCAGCTCCGTGGAGGGAACCTCAGATACGCAGTATTTT. The gene calls are TRBV2 and TRBJ2-3; possible D gene TRBD2, 6 bases. The CDR3 runs to 14 residues. The V and J ends lost 8 bases and 4 bases respectively, with 16 bases between them. Germline CDR1 is SNHLY and CDR2 is FYNNEI.